This T cell receptor beta chain comes out of a study of PD-L1 blockade in urothelial cancer. The data were produced by immunoSEQ multiplex PCR, yet TCRdb's version contains in-frame clones alone and is incomplete. Here the sample spans 95,000 to 100,000 clones, over 75% being singletons. Time point described: pretreatment peripheral blood. With regard to this clone: What it recognizes is unknown.

Broader study findings: Enhanced expansion of tumor-associated blood clones at 3 weeks characterized durable-benefit patients.

Trimming pared 7 bases from V and 2 bases from J, leaving 8 bases between. Germline V gene data show CDR1 as SQVTM and CDR2 as ANQGSEA. This CDR3 contains 11 residues. The input for sequencing was PBMCs, taken around atezolizumab (anti-PD-L1) treatment. This receptor was obtained from a man aged 55 to 70 with urothelial cancer. V usage is TRBV29-1 and J usage is TRBJ2-5; D is unresolved. The CDR3 region has the DNA TGCAGCGCCAGGCCGCAAGAGACCCAGTACTTC. Protein sequence: CSARPQETQYF.